Each of the 23 T cell receptor beta chains below was sequenced from the same sample in a study of molecular identifiers for immune sequencing clone quantification (dated by TCRdb to the late 2010s). The library relied on PCR. Instrument on record: Illumina HiSeq 4000. The raw public reads went through TCRdb reprocessing: fastp at Q25, MiXCR clone calling, in-frame beta chains kept. Entries that share a CDR3 protein sequence are merged under the most common genes and DNA. The sample yields about 640,000 distinct CDR3 sequences; 15% to 20% were counted once. Roughly 0.85% of the sample comes from the top ten. Sequenced input: naive CD8+ T cells from blood, with Jurkat cell RNA spiked in. The cell subset or site label for this specimen denotes: FACS-sorted CD8+CD4-CCR7+CD45RA+ naive T cells. The receptors derive from a human donor in good health. Some libraries in this study had Jurkat cell RNA spiked in.

CDR3: CASSPIPGEQYF. The CDR3 region has the DNA TGTGCCAGCAGCCCAATTCCGGGGGAGCAGTACTTC. The chain is built from TRBV7-9 and TRBJ2-7; TRBD2 might be the D (5 bases). The length of the CDR3 is 12 residues. The V and J ends lost 5 bases and 7 bases respectively, with 12 bases between them. Germline CDR1 SEHNR, CDR2 FQNEAQ (reference sequence).

The table lists this clonotype with many counts. V usage is TRBV12-3 or TRBV12-4 and J usage is TRBJ2-3; TRBD2 matches 8 bases. The V gene end was trimmed by 3 bases and the J gene end by 3 bases; junction bases not matched to a gene: 8. This CDR3 is 16 amino acids long. CDR3 amino acids: CASSFSGSGSTDTQYF. The CDR3 coding sequence is TGTGCCAGCAGTTTTTCTGGGAGCGGGAGTACAGATACGCAGTATTTT.

This clonotype was picked up many times. The DNA of the CDR3 is TGTGCCAGCAGCTCTACCGGGACATATCAGCCCCAGCATTTT. It translates to CASSSTGTYQPQHF. The rearrangement joins TRBV7-9 to TRBJ1-5; tentatively, D is TRBD1 (6 bases). There are 14 residues in the CDR3. CDR1 is SEHNR and CDR2 is FQNEAQ in the germline V gene (reference sequence). Between the trimmed V and J ends, which lost 4 bases and 5 bases, there was a span of 12 bases.

This clonotype was seen a handful of times. The V and J genes are TRBV5-6 and TRBJ2-7; 9 nucleotides align to TRBD1. This CDR3 has 15 amino acids. Unmatched junction bases numbered 9, after V lost 3 bases and J lost 5 bases. Germline CDR1 and CDR2: SGHDT and YYEEEE. The CDR3 sequence is CASSYHRDRANEQYF. In nucleotides, the CDR3 is TGTGCCAGCAGCTATCACCGGGACAGGGCCAACGAGCAGTACTTC.

Concerning this clonotype: A single base separates this from a much larger clone, so it may be a read error. The chain employs TRBV2 and TRBJ2-7; 9 bases are shared with TRBD2. The CDR3 is 15 residues long. The germline gives CDR1 SNHLY, CDR2 FYNNEI. The CDR3 reads CVSSDSSGSTYEQYF. The CDR3 DNA reads TGTGTCAGCAGTGATAGTAGCGGGAGTACCTACGAGCAGTACTTC.

This clonotype was seen a handful of times. The rearrangement links TRBV7-7 to TRBJ2-5; D is unclear. Germline loops: CDR1 SSHAT, CDR2 FNYEAQ (reference sequence). Trimming left V 0 bases short and J 1 base short, with 6 bases between. The CDR3 sequence is 14 residues long. The CDR3 bases are TGTGCCAGCAGCTTAGCGGGCAGCCAAGAGACCCAGTACTTC. Translation gives CASSLAGSQETQYF.

This clonotype has just one count. This chain connects TRBV18 to TRBJ2-7; 8 bases agree with TRBD1. CDR3 length: 14 residues. Trimming took 6 bases from V and 4 from J; bases not matched to a gene: 8. Per germline, CDR1 KGHSH and CDR2 LQKENI. The CDR3 DNA is TGTGCCAGCTCCCCGGGACAGGTGACATACGAGCAGTACTTC. Its protein is CASSPGQVTYEQYF. The complete variable domain, with remaining parts taken from reference TRBV18 and TRBJ2-7, reads NAGVMQNPRHLVRRRGQEARLRCSPMKGHSHVYWYRQLPEEGLKFMVYLQKENIIDESGMPKERFSAEFPKEGPSILRIQQVVRGDSAAYFCASSPGQVTYEQYFGPGTRLTVT.

This clonotype was counted at least ten times. The gene calls are TRBV9 and TRBJ2-3; D unresolved. Trimming cost V 4 bases and J 6 bases, with 21 bases left between them. CDR1 and CDR2 from the germline V gene are SGDLS and YYNGEE. The CDR3 runs 16 residues. This chain's CDR3 is CASSPHTYEAADTQYF. The CDR3 DNA sequence: TGTGCCAGCAGCCCTCACACATACGAGGCTGCGGATACGCAGTATTTT.

This clonotype came up many times. The rearrangement joins TRBV12-3 or TRBV12-4 to TRBJ2-7; 10 positions match TRBD1. CDR3 length: 14 amino acids. With 3 bases clipped from V and 3 bases from J, the junction kept 2 bases outside the gene matches. The CDR3 reads CASSFWTGGYEQYF. In DNA form, the CDR3 reads TGTGCCAGCAGTTTCTGGACAGGGGGCTACGAGCAGTACTTC.

Worth noting for this clonotype: A much larger clonotype is one base distant, so this may be a read error. The V and J genes are TRBV27 and TRBJ2-3; D is perhaps TRBD1 (5 bases). The better agreement between TRBJ1-5 and the DNA end casts doubt on the J call. Germline CDR1 is MNHEY and CDR2 is SMNVEV (reference sequence). The CDR3 contains 16 residues. The CDR3 loop reads CASSSFAGTHTDTQHF. The CDR3 DNA reads as TGTGCCAGCAGTTCTTTTGCCGGGACCCACACAGATACGCAGCATTTT.

Many counts were recorded for this clonotype. V is TRBV2 and J is TRBJ2-7, with TRBD1 as a possible D gene (5 bases). Trimming cost V 7 bases and J 3 bases, with 10 bases left between them. Per the germline V gene, CDR1 is SNHLY and CDR2 is FYNNEI. The CDR3 is made up of 12 amino acids. In nucleotides, the CDR3 is TGTGCCAGCACAGGGTTACTCTACGAGCAGTACTTC. It encodes CASTGLLYEQYF.

Many counts were recorded for this clonotype. This rearrangement joins TRBV12-3 or TRBV12-4 to TRBJ2-4, with 8 bases aligning to TRBD1. The V segment lost 3 bases and the J segment 8 bases; nucleotides outside the gene matches: 9. This CDR3 spans 15 amino acids. In DNA form, the CDR3 reads TGTGCCAGCAGTTTCACCTCTACAGGGGGTGACATTCAGTACTTC. It yields the protein CASSFTSTGGDIQYF.

This clonotype was observed a single time. A much larger clone lies a single base off, so this may be a read error. The chain carries TRBV7-9 and TRBJ1-5; weak D call: TRBD1 (5 bases). Germline V gene sequence: CDR1 SEHNR, CDR2 FQNEAQ (reference sequence). The V end lost 5 bases, the J end lost 5 bases, and 16 bases lay between the germline ends. This CDR3 is built from 15 residues. CDR3 coding DNA: TGTGCCAGCAGCGACCCCAGGGAGAGCGATCAGCCCCAGCATTTT. Residues: CASSDPRESDQPQHF.

Points on this clonotype: Since no conserved phenylalanine or tryptophan closes the CDR3, a read error is the likely cause. V and J are TRBV6-2 or TRBV6-3 and TRBJ1-1; 11 bases map to TRBD1. Germline CDR1 MNHEY, CDR2 SVGEGT. V shed 8 bases and J 3 bases; nucleotides not matched to a gene: 5. This CDR3 comprises 14 residues. This chain's CDR3 is CASWDRGIDTEAFL. The CDR3 DNA follows: TGTGCCAGCTGGGACAGGGGGATAGACACTGAAGCTTTCCTT.

At least ten counts were recorded for this clonotype. The J gene is TRBJ1-4, the V gene TRBV9; no definite D call. Trimming removed 3 bases from V and 3 bases from J, with 12 bases in between. Germline CDR1 and CDR2: SGDLS and YYNGEE. This CDR3 has 15 amino acids. The CDR3 nucleotides read TGTGCCAGCAGCGGAAGCGGCTGGGCTAATGAAAAACTGTTTTTT. Its translation: CASSGSGWANEKLFF.

V gene TRBV3-1 combines with J gene TRBJ1-1; D is unclear. The germline gives CDR1 LGHDT, CDR2 YNNKEL (reference sequence). The CDR3 totals 11 residues. V shed 3 bases and J shed 6 bases, with 5 bases lying between them. CDR3 nucleotide sequence: TGTGCCAGCAGCCAGTGGTCTGAAGCTTTCTTT. Its protein product is CASSQWSEAFF.

As concerns this clonotype: This may be a read error, as it is one base from a much larger clone. The chain is built from TRBV6-6 and TRBJ1-1; D gene uncertain. Germline V gives CDR1 MNHNY, CDR2 SVGAGI (reference sequence). The CDR3 runs 13 residues. Here the CDR3 reads CASSYIQNAEAFF. The CDR3 DNA reads TGTGCCAGCAGTTACATCCAGAACGCTGAAGCTTTCTTT.

Notes on this clonotype: A read error is possible here, since a much larger clone lies one base away. This chain uses TRBV6-1 with TRBJ1-1; possibly TRBD1 for D (5 bases). Deletions cut 3 bases from V and 6 bases from J, with 20 bases between. The CDR3 consists of 16 residues. From germline, CDR1 is MNHNS and CDR2 SASEGT. CDR3 DNA sequence: TGTGCCAGCAGTGAGGGACGGGGCTGGACGAGCGCTGAAGCTTTCTTT. Translation gives CASSEGRGWTSAEAFF.

In the case of this clonotype: A much larger clone sits a single nucleotide away, making a read error possible. V gene TRBV7-9 combines with J gene TRBJ2-1; 10 bases map to TRBD2. This CDR3 spans 14 amino acids. With 5 bases clipped from V and 9 bases from J, the junction kept 7 bases outside the gene matches. Germline V gives CDR1 SEHNR, CDR2 FQNEAQ (reference sequence). The CDR3 DNA sequence: TGTGCCAGCAGCCTGGGACTAGCGTTCGGTGAGCAGTTCTTC. Protein: CASSLGLAFGEQFF. Complete variable domain (other parts from reference TRBV7-9 and TRBJ2-1): DTGVSQNPRHKITKRGQNVTFRCDPISEHNRLYWYRQTLGQGPEFLTYFQNEAQLEKSRLLSDRFSAERPKGSFSTLEIQRTEQGDSAMYLCASSLGLAFGEQFFGPGTRLTVL.

This clonotype was recorded at least ten times. The V and J genes are TRBV5-6 and TRBJ2-6; D uncertain. V was trimmed by 2 bases and J by 1 base, leaving 13 bases between them. The CDR3 runs to 17 residues. Germline CDR1 is SGHDT and CDR2 is YYEEEE. CDR3 in amino acids: CASSLISGTSGANVLTF. Here the CDR3 DNA reads TGTGCCAGCAGCTTAATTAGTGGCACTTCTGGGGCCAACGTCCTGACTTTC.

The CDR3 sequence is CASRDSGQETQYF. In DNA, the CDR3 is TGTGCCAGCAGAGATAGCGGCCAAGAGACCCAGTACTTC. The genes are TRBV28 and TRBJ2-5, with TRBD2 as a possible D gene (6 bases). CDR1 and CDR2 from the germline V gene are MDHEN and SYDVKM. V gave up 6 bases and J gave up 1 base, with 9 bases separating them. This CDR3 region has 13 residues.

This rearrangement joins TRBV19 to TRBJ2-7; TRBD1 matches at 12 bases. V dropped 5 bases and J dropped 6; count of bases not matched to a gene: 11. CDR1 is LNHDA, CDR2 SQIVND, per germline (reference sequence). The CDR3 is 16 amino acids. In DNA form, the CDR3 reads TGTGCCAGTAGTCCTCGGATGGGACAGGGGGCTGGCGAGCAGTACTTC. As protein: CASSPRMGQGAGEQYF. Looking up the rest from reference TRBV19 and TRBJ2-7 gives the full variable domain: DGGITQSPKYLFRKEGQNVTLSCEQNLNHDAMYWYRQDPGQGLRLIYYSQIVNDFQKGDIAEGYSVSREKKESFPLTVTSAQKNPTAFYLCASSPRMGQGAGEQYFGPGTRLTVT.

With respect to this clonotype: Sequence at one end of the junction differs from germline and may be a read error. V is TRBV5-1 and J is TRBJ2-2; D gene unclear. This CDR3 is built from 11 residues. Germline CDR1 and CDR2: SGHRS and YFSETQ. CDR3 sequence: CASRGTEELFF. The DNA for the CDR3 is TGCGCCAGCAGGGGCACCGAGGAGCTGTTTTTT.